Listed here are 29 T cell receptor beta chains from one sample, sequenced in a study of blood T cells in healthy people across ages. A second PCR, run for roughly 7 to 12 cycles, used a sample-barcoded 5' primer plus a J-beta primer mix. TCRdb itself ran the 5' RACE reads through MiXCR, one entry per CDR3 protein. The data hold about 900,000 distinct CDR3 sequences, with 48% observed a single time. The sequencing sample was made of blood. The receptors originated from a man younger than 40 in good health.

V and J are TRBV20-1 and TRBJ2-1, with 7 nucleotides matching TRBD1. Germline V gene data show CDR1 as DFQATT and CDR2 as SNEGSKA (reference sequence). V trimming: 0 bases; J trimming: 0 bases; junction bases outside the gene matches: 8. This CDR3 comprises 17 residues. Here the CDR3 DNA reads TGCAGTGCTAGAGATCAACAGGGGATAAGCTCCTACAATGAGCAGTTCTTC. Protein product: CSARDQQGISSYNEQFF.

The chain combines TRBV27 with TRBJ2-7; D is perhaps TRBD2 (6 bases). The V gene lost 5 bases and the J gene lost 2 bases, with 10 bases spanning the gap. Germline assignment: CDR1 MNHEY and CDR2 SMNVEV (reference sequence). The CDR3 length is 13 residues. The CDR3 sequence is CASSRRGPYEQYF. DNA for the CDR3: TGTGCCAGCAGTCGGCGGGGCCCCTACGAGCAGTACTTC.

The chain is built from TRBV28 and TRBJ1-2, with D uncertain. V lost 6 bases and J 8 bases, leaving 16 bases between the germline ends. The CDR3 contains 13 residues. In germline, CDR1 is MDHEN, CDR2 SYDVKM. CDR3 in DNA: TGTGCCAGCAGCCCCACCCAGACGGTCGGCTACACCTTC. Translating gives CASSPTQTVGYTF.

This clonotype was recorded only once. The rearrangement uses TRBV12-3 or TRBV12-4 and TRBJ2-4; 9 positions agree with TRBD1. With 5 bases clipped from V and 2 bases from J, the junction kept 7 bases outside the gene matches. The CDR3 loop spans 16 amino acids. The CDR3 sequence is CASSPQGAVSKNIQYF. The CDR3 nucleotides are TGTGCCAGCAGTCCACAGGGGGCGGTTTCCAAAAACATTCAGTACTTC.

This chain links TRBV5-1 with TRBJ1-2; the D gene is possibly TRBD1 (5 bases). This CDR3 spans 16 amino acids. V was trimmed by 0 bases and J by 3 bases, leaving 15 bases between them. Germline-derived CDR1 and CDR2 are SGHRS and YFSETQ. CDR3 sequence (DNA): TGCGCCAGCAGCTTGGCGGGGGACCACTCGGACTATGGCTACACCTTC. Protein sequence: CASSLAGDHSDYGYTF.

J is TRBJ1-5 and V is TRBV28, with TRBD1 matching 11 bases. The CDR3 contains 16 residues. Germline CDR1 reads MDHEN; CDR2 reads SYDVKM. With 3 bases clipped from V and 2 bases from J, the junction kept 3 bases outside the gene matches. The chain's CDR3 is CASSLWGQGGNQPQHF. CDR3 in DNA: TGTGCCAGCAGTTTGTGGGGACAGGGGGGCAATCAGCCCCAGCATTTT.

This clonotype has a single count. The chain is built from TRBV6-6 and TRBJ2-1, with D unclear. The J call may be mistaken, given a closer DNA end match to TRBJ2-7. Germline CDR1 MNHNY, CDR2 SVGAGI (reference sequence). The CDR3 contains 13 residues. The CDR3 DNA reads as TGTGCCAGCAGTTACGAAGCTAGTAATGAGCAGTACTTC. The encoded protein is CASSYEASNEQYF.

The chain carries TRBV20-1 and TRBJ2-1, with 12 bases matching TRBD2. Germline-derived CDR1 and CDR2 are DFQATT and SNEGSKA (reference sequence). Unmatched junction bases numbered 3, after V lost 3 bases and J lost 6 bases. The CDR3 loop spans 14 amino acids. The CDR3, as DNA: TGCAGTGCTAGGCTAGCGGGGGGGGGCAATGAGCAGTTCTTC. Its translation: CSARLAGGGNEQFF.

The chain carries TRBV27 and TRBJ1-2; TRBD1 matches 8 bases. This CDR3 region has 15 residues. Germline values: CDR1 MNHEY, CDR2 SMNVEV (reference sequence). The junction had 4 bases not matched to a gene; V was cut back by 2 bases and J by 2 bases. The CDR3 sequence: CASSLGRQGNYGYTF. In nucleotides, the CDR3 is TGTGCCAGCAGTTTAGGCCGACAGGGGAACTATGGCTACACCTTC.

This chain links TRBV5-1 with TRBJ1-2; perhaps TRBD1 as D (5 bases). Deletions cut 0 bases from V and 7 bases from J, with 13 bases between. Germline V gene sequence: CDR1 SGHRS, CDR2 YFSETQ. The CDR3 has 14 residues. CDR3 DNA: TGCGCCAGCAGCTTGGAGGCAGGGAGTGGTGGCTACACCTTC. Protein sequence: CASSLEAGSGGYTF.

J is TRBJ2-1 and V is TRBV7-9, with D unclear. CDR3 length equals 12 residues. CDR1 and CDR2 from the germline V gene are SEHNR and FQNEAQ (reference sequence). Trimming removed 2 bases from V and 6 bases from J, with 5 bases in between. CDR3 sequence (DNA): TGTGCCAGCAGCTTAAGCTGCAATGAGCAGTTCTTC. This encodes CASSLSCNEQFF.

The chain links TRBV27 to TRBJ2-1; 10 bases match TRBD2. Germline values: CDR1 MNHEY, CDR2 SMNVEV (reference sequence). V dropped 6 bases and J dropped 2; count of bases not matched to a gene: 4. This CDR3 has 15 amino acids. For the CDR3, the DNA is TGTGCCAGCAGCCTACTAGCGGGGACCTACAATGAGCAGTTCTTC. This encodes CASSLLAGTYNEQFF.

The count of this clonotype is one. This sequence joins TRBV29-1 and TRBJ1-1; unclear D gene. Trimming left V 5 bases short and J 3 bases short, with 13 bases between. The CDR3 loop spans 13 amino acids. Germline CDR1 SQVTM, CDR2 ANQGSEA. CDR3: CSVYLWEDTEAFF. CDR3 in DNA: TGCAGCGTTTATCTCTGGGAGGACACTGAAGCTTTCTTT.

The gene calls are TRBV5-1 and TRBJ2-5; tentative D call: TRBD2 (5 bases). The tail of the sequence fits TRBJ2-7 better, so the J call may be wrong. The CDR3 spans 14 residues. CDR1 SGHRS and CDR2 YFSETQ come from the germline V gene. The CDR3 protein is CASSSGRGDSEQYF. The CDR3 DNA reads TGCGCCAGCAGCAGCGGACGGGGAGACTCCGAGCAGTACTTC.

This clonotype has only a few counts. V gene TRBV20-1 combines with J gene TRBJ2-7, with D perhaps TRBD2 (6 bases). Germline V lookup: CDR1 DFQATT, CDR2 SNEGSKA (reference sequence). V dropped 6 bases and J dropped 6 bases, with 15 bases sitting between them. The CDR3 is made up of 12 amino acids. The chain's CDR3 is CSASYPGGEQYF. The CDR3 nucleotides read TGCAGTGCCAGTTATCCCGGGGGCGAGCAGTACTTC.

This clonotype appeared a few times. The rearrangement joins TRBV12-3 or TRBV12-4 to TRBJ2-7; D gene unclear. The ends were cut back, 6 bases at V and 0 bases at J, with 12 bases in the middle. This CDR3 spans 14 amino acids. DNA for the CDR3: TGTGCCAGCAGCCCCGACGAGAGCTCCTACGAGCAGTACTTC. Amino acid sequence: CASSPDESSYEQYF.

The chain links TRBV6-5 to TRBJ1-4, with a weak D call TRBD1 (6 bases). The CDR3 runs 14 residues. Between the trimmed V and J ends, which lost 6 bases and 2 bases, there was a span of 10 bases. Germline CDR1 and CDR2: MNHEY and SVGAGI. CDR3 DNA: TGTGCCAGCAGCCAACAGGGCACTAATGAAAAACTGTTTTTT. It translates to CASSQQGTNEKLFF.

The chain has TRBV6-1 and TRBJ1-2, with D uncertain. The V end lost 2 bases, the J end lost 2 bases, and 9 bases lay between the germline ends. Germline CDR1 is MNHNS and CDR2 is SASEGT. The CDR3 is 14 residues long. The CDR3 reads CASSEQLTNYGYTF. The CDR3 nucleotides are TGTGCCAGCAGTGAACAGTTAACAAACTATGGCTACACCTTC.

On this clonotype: A single base separates this from a much larger clone, so it may be a read error. The chain has TRBV20-1 and TRBJ1-2, with D maybe TRBD1 (5 bases). Germline V gene lookup returns CDR1 DFQATT and CDR2 SNEGSKA (reference sequence). The CDR3 covers 12 residues. CDR3 sequence: CSAGGHRDGCTF. The CDR3 nucleotides are TGCAGTGCCGGGGGTCATCGCGATGGCTGCACCTTC.

Many counts were recorded for this clonotype. The genes are TRBV6-4 and TRBJ2-1; TRBD2 matches 14 bases. Germline CDR1 and CDR2: MRHNA and SNTAGT. The CDR3 spans 15 residues. V lost 4 bases and J lost 7; bases outside the gene matches: 3. The CDR3 reads CASSVTSGGVNEQFF. The CDR3 bases are TGTGCCAGCAGTGTGACTAGCGGGGGGGTAAATGAGCAGTTCTTC.

The chain recombines TRBV6-5 with TRBJ1-6, with unresolved D. Germline V lookup: CDR1 MNHEY, CDR2 SVGAGI. The CDR3 contains 15 residues. The V end was cut by 7 bases, the J end by 0 bases, with 10 bases between. This CDR3 reads CASMAPVSYNSPLHF. Written as DNA, the CDR3 is TGTGCCAGCATGGCCCCGGTCTCCTATAATTCACCCCTCCACTTT.

The rearrangement links TRBV4-2 to TRBJ2-6; D ambiguous. The CDR3 runs 15 residues. V was trimmed by 1 base and J by 2 bases, leaving 6 bases between them. Germline lookup yields CDR1 LGHNA and CDR2 YNFKEQ. CDR3 sequence (DNA): TGTGCCAGCAGCCAAGGGCGCCCTGGGGCCAACGTCCTGACTTTC. Translated, it gives CASSQGRPGANVLTF.

The rearrangement joins TRBV3-1 to TRBJ1-1; no firm D call. This CDR3 contains 12 residues. Trimming took 4 bases from V and 4 from J, leaving 7 bases between them. CDR1 and CDR2 (germline): LGHDT, YNNKEL (reference sequence). In DNA, the CDR3 is TGTGCCAGCAGCCGCGGGAGCACTGAAGCTTTCTTT. Its translation is CASSRGSTEAFF.

This chain uses TRBV6-5 with TRBJ1-1; no clear D. CDR3 length: 14 amino acids. V lost 6 bases to trimming and J lost 5 bases, with 16 bases between them. Germline V gene sequence: CDR1 MNHEY, CDR2 SVGAGI. CDR3 protein: CASSPGLSGTEAFF. CDR3 bases: TGTGCCAGCAGCCCCGGGTTGAGTGGGACTGAAGCTTTCTTT.

The DNA of the CDR3 is TGCAGTGCTCCGGGACAAAGACTCGACTCTGGGGCCAACGTCCTGACTTTC. Translation gives CSAPGQRLDSGANVLTF. V is TRBV20-1 and J is TRBJ2-6; a weak D match, TRBD1 (6 bases). V was cut by 5 bases and J by 0 bases, with 17 bases left in between. CDR1 and CDR2 (germline): DFQATT, SNEGSKA (reference sequence). The CDR3 runs to 17 residues.

This clonotype has a handful of counts. J is TRBJ2-7 and V is TRBV14, with 7 bases lining up with TRBD1. Germline CDR1 reads SGHDN; CDR2 reads FVKESK. V lost 3 bases, J lost 6 bases, and 5 bases stayed unmatched. The CDR3 is 13 amino acids. Here the CDR3 DNA reads TGTGCCAGCAGCCAGGGACAGAGCTCCGAGCAGTACTTC. Its translation: CASSQGQSSEQYF. The full variable domain, with the rest looked up from reference TRBV14 and TRBJ2-7, is EAGVTQFPSHSVIEKGQTVTLRCDPISGHDNLYWYRRVMGKEIKFLLHFVKESKQDESGMPNNRFLAERTGGTYSTLKVQPAELEDSGVYFCASSQGQSSEQYFGPGTRLTVT.

This chain links TRBV4-1 with TRBJ2-3; 10 nucleotides agree with TRBD2. Germline V gives CDR1 MGHRA, CDR2 YSYEKL. This CDR3 is built from 17 residues. Trimming at V came to 5 bases and at J to 1 base, leaving 9 bases not matched to a gene. This CDR3 is CASSISGTSEGTDTQYF. As DNA, the CDR3 is TGCGCCAGCAGCATATCCGGGACTAGCGAGGGCACAGATACGCAGTATTTT.

This chain connects TRBV20-1 to TRBJ2-1; D call uncertain. This CDR3 contains 14 residues. Germline CDR1 reads DFQATT; CDR2 reads SNEGSKA (reference sequence). V lost 5 bases to trimming and J lost 1 base, with 12 bases between them. CDR3 sequence (DNA): TGCAGTGCTCCGTTCGGTCCTTCCTACAATGAGCAGTTCTTC. Encoded protein: CSAPFGPSYNEQFF.

The chain has TRBV20-1 and TRBJ2-1, with 14 nucleotides matching TRBD2. Germline V gene sequence: CDR1 DFQATT, CDR2 SNEGSKA (reference sequence). CDR3 length: 16 residues. Trimming took 5 bases from V and 9 from J; bases not matched to a gene: 12. The CDR3: CSAAGTSGGRGGEQFF. In DNA, the CDR3 is TGCAGTGCTGCCGGGACTAGCGGGGGCCGGGGCGGTGAGCAGTTCTTC.